The entry that follows covers one TCR beta chain sequence. J lost 4 bases, V lost 5 bases, and 7 bases had no gene match. Germline CDR1 and CDR2: MNHNS and SASEGT. There are 14 residues in the CDR3. TCRdb's table, derived via immunoSEQ multiplex PCR, lists solely in-frame clones and lacks some. Of 100,000 to 120,000 clones listed, 90% are singletons. This entry belongs to a study of Tregs in tolerant kidney transplant recipients. This chain uses TRBV6-1 with TRBJ2-7; 8 positions agree with TRBD1. The receptor comes from a human donor who received a combined kidney and bone marrow transplant. The sample in question was CD4+ T cells from blood, obtained before the transplant. In DNA, the CDR3 is TGTGCCAGCAGTCCCAGGACAGGGATGTACGAGCAGTACTTC. Its protein is CASSPRTGMYEQYF.